The entry below describes one T cell receptor beta chain. Its antigen is not known. The data derive from a study of monozygotic twins with inflammatory bowel disease. Study findings and constraints: Lower TCRbeta diversity (inverse Simpson) was seen in IBD patients than in healthy co-twins.

TCRdb re-called the 5' RACE reads and catalogs CDR3 proteins one per entry, DNA excluded. Its clone listing holds 400,000 to 500,000 distinct CDR3 sequences. Germline values: CDR1 SEHNR, CDR2 FQNEAQ (reference sequence). The CDR3 is made up of 13 amino acids. Sequenced material: blood. This receptor was identified in a human donor with ulcerative colitis or Crohn's disease, or a healthy co-twin of an affected twin (not recorded which). V is TRBV7-9 and J is TRBJ1-2. This chain's CDR3 is CASSFGPNYGYTF.